This T cell receptor (beta chain) appears in the sequencing data of a study of shared clonotypes between healthy human individuals (dated by TCRdb to the early 2020s). Study-level background: Three men and a couple of women, aged 18 to 49 years, made up the cohort. Different laboratories and diverse techniques were used to prepare libraries and sequence TCR repertoires, to increase sequencing depth and limit assay-specific biases. Leukapheresis yielded between about 0.9 and 9 billion PBMCs per donor. For each donor, CD4 naive and CD4 memory were each run on three plates, CD8 naive on two plates, and CD8 memory on one plate. To estimate repertoire size and how much clonotypes are shared between individuals, the study performed deep sequencing of blood TCR repertoires from roughly five healthy adults.

For the CD8 naive samples, CD45RO-negative cells were positively selected for CCR7, yielding a CD45RA+CCR7+ population from which TemRA cells were excluded. The donors were healthy, HIV-negative adults who had no recently reported acute infections or vaccinations. All donors were Caucasian adults living in Nashville, Tennessee, USA. Blood was obtained by leukapheresis, after which PBMCs were separated by Ficoll-Histopaque density gradient centrifugation and cryopreserved in liquid nitrogen vapor phase. Purity and quantity of every magnetically sorted T cell population were checked by analytical flow cytometry. Each sorted fraction had its genomic DNA isolated and then quantified by UV absorbance on a Nanodrop 2000c. Points on this clone: The antigen this receptor binds is unknown. Within one base of it there is no much larger clone, and no base qualities were kept.

Looking up the germline V gene yields CDR1 MNHNS and CDR2 SASEGT. The junction shows trimming of 6 bases on V and 7 bases on J, plus 7 bases between the germline ends. Measured from the cysteine to the phenylalanine, the CDR3 is 10 residues long. CDR3 DNA is the only sequence kept; it has 30 bases, read in frame from the first base. What the work shows at the level of the full study, not this receptor alone: Sampling was limited to blood, and TCR repertoires in tissue likely differ from TCR repertoires in blood. About 5% of naive CD4, 3.5% of naive CD8, roughly 2.4% of memory CD4, and 0.4% of memory CD8 clonotypes were shared across a handful of donors. Naive subsets generally had larger estimated clonotype richness than memory subsets. Compared with non-shared clonotypes, the clonotypes found in all four sorted-subset donors had higher generation probabilities. Even with the large sequencing depth, rarefaction of the sorted-subset datasets indicated that sequencing was incomplete. Because the study included a small number of donors, the genetic and exposure-history diversity represented was limited. Pairwise subsampling indicated that sequencing depth was expected to affect the degree of clonotype sharing among donors.

Using the deep immunoSEQ assay, TCR CDR3 regions were amplified from genomic DNA by multiplex PCR. Genomic DNA extracted from each cell subset was distributed evenly over all wells of several immunoSEQ 96-well plates, and each plate served as one replicate. For sorted subsets, each replicate PCR was loaded with about 0.2 ug genomic DNA, equivalent to 30,000 or so T cell genomes. The purified libraries were quantified using a Qubit 3.0 fluorometer, sized with a Bioanalyzer 2100, and then quantified again using the KAPA Library Quantification kit. A separate single-read 150-cycle Illumina NextSeq 550 flow cell was used to sequence each immunoSEQ 96-well plate. In the paper's pipeline: Because the immunoSEQ output held only junctional sequences and lacked quality scores, the filtering could not match the filtering applied to full-length reads. To assign V/J genes and CDR3, sequences were annotated against IMGT germline references using PyIR, a Python wrapper for IgBLAST v1.9. Reads were removed for weak V/J assignments (E-value above 1e-6), missing CDR3, stop codons, out-of-frame junctions, or ambiguous translated residues. V3J clonotypes were defined as sequences sharing an identical inferred V gene, J gene, and CDR3 amino acid sequence. Percentage overlap between repertoires was computed as shared unique clonotypes divided by the size of the smaller repertoire. Richness of each repertoire was evaluated using RTK rarefaction, the Chao1 estimator, and Recon v2.1 estimates of unobserved clonotypes. OLGA was used to compute generation probabilities for all TCRbeta clonotypes that the gDNA method yielded from a few donors. This immuneACCESS table, as held by TCRdb, lists in-frame sequences with V and J called but not all clones. Of the missing ones, under half trace to an unresolved V gene in checked studies; the others have no known cause. Clone size and V and J calls were adopted from that table, with D and trimming inferred from the DNA. Here the sample has about 2 million clones; around 96% occur a single time. Of the sample, less than 1.5% is held by the ten largest clones.

Sequenced sample: naive CD8+ T cells sorted from blood. The cell subset or site label corresponds to: CD45RA+CCR7+. This TCR was recovered from a man between 18 and 29 years old in good health. The V and J genes are TRBV6-1 and TRBJ2-7, with TRBD2 as a weak D call on 5 bases. The CDR3 protein: CASRTGEQYF. The nucleotide sequence is TGTGCCAGCAGAACGGGGGAGCAGTACTTC.